This T cell receptor beta chain was profiled in a study of cytomegalovirus exposure and HLA in healthy donors. In this sample, this clone turned up a few times. The PCR made use of 60 Vbeta and 13 Jbeta primers. Here immunoSEQ multiplex PCR was the method, and the copy in TCRdb shows in-frame clones only, minus some. The sample lists over 150,000 clones; 80% were seen once. The clonotype was recovered from a man aged 25 to 45 in good health and CMV-seropositive. The source material was PBMCs.

The CDR3 reads CASRTSLDRGSEAFF. As DNA, the CDR3 is TGTGCCAGCAGAACCTCCCTTGACAGGGGGAGTGAAGCTTTCTTT. The V gene is TRBV27, the J gene TRBJ1-1, with 9 bases that match TRBD1. CDR1 is MNHEY and CDR2 is SMNVEV in the germline V gene (reference sequence). J gave up 7 bases and V 6 bases, and 12 bases lay outside the gene matches. CDR3 size: 15 residues.